This T cell receptor (beta chain) was profiled in a study of glioma-infiltrating T cells. This clonotype was counted a few times. The target antigen is unknown. Using RNA template, CDR3s of TCR alpha and beta were amplified with iRepertoire arm-PCR. TCRdb independently ran MiXCR on the multiplex PCR reads; one entry per CDR3 protein. Of 400,000 or so distinct CDR3 sequences in the sample, 35% to 45% are singletons; the top ten hold more than 10%. Regarding the study as a whole: Patients with low tissue-blood divergence carried a signature set of shared blood CDR3 motifs.

The TCR comes from a human donor with low-grade glioma or glioblastoma, undergoing nonglioma brain surgery, or in good health (not recorded which). The source material was glioma tissue, nonneoplastic brain tissue, or PBMCs (not recorded which).

This CDR3 is CASSQPPLGTTYNEQFF. CDR3 in DNA: TGCGCCAGCAGCCAACCCCCTCTTGGGACTACTTACAATGAGCAGTTCTTC. V and J are TRBV4-1 and TRBJ2-1; TRBD2 aligns across 7 bases. The J segment lost 4 bases and the V segment lost 2 bases, leaving 11 bases of the junction unmatched. The CDR3 contains 17 residues. The V gene's germline CDR1 is MGHRA and CDR2 YSYEKL.